This T cell receptor (beta chain) is from a study of cytotoxic CD8 clonotypes in ibrutinib-treated CLL. This clone was counted between two and nine times. The CDR3 consists of 14 residues. Between the trimmed V and J ends, which lost 5 bases and 5 bases, there was a span of 15 bases. Germline assignment: CDR1 SGHAT and CDR2 FQNNGV. TCRdb's table, derived via immunoSEQ multiplex PCR, lists solely in-frame clones and lacks some. The table shows tens of thousands of clones, with about 64% occurring only once. The chain carries TRBV11-2 and TRBJ1-1; D is possibly TRBD1 (6 bases). Sequencing was performed on PBMCs, taken after 24 months of ibrutinib treatment. The origin of this receptor is a human donor with chronic lymphocytic leukemia. CDR3: CASSADQGRTEAFF. In DNA form, the CDR3 reads TGTGCCAGCAGCGCGGACCAGGGGCGAACTGAAGCTTTCTTT.